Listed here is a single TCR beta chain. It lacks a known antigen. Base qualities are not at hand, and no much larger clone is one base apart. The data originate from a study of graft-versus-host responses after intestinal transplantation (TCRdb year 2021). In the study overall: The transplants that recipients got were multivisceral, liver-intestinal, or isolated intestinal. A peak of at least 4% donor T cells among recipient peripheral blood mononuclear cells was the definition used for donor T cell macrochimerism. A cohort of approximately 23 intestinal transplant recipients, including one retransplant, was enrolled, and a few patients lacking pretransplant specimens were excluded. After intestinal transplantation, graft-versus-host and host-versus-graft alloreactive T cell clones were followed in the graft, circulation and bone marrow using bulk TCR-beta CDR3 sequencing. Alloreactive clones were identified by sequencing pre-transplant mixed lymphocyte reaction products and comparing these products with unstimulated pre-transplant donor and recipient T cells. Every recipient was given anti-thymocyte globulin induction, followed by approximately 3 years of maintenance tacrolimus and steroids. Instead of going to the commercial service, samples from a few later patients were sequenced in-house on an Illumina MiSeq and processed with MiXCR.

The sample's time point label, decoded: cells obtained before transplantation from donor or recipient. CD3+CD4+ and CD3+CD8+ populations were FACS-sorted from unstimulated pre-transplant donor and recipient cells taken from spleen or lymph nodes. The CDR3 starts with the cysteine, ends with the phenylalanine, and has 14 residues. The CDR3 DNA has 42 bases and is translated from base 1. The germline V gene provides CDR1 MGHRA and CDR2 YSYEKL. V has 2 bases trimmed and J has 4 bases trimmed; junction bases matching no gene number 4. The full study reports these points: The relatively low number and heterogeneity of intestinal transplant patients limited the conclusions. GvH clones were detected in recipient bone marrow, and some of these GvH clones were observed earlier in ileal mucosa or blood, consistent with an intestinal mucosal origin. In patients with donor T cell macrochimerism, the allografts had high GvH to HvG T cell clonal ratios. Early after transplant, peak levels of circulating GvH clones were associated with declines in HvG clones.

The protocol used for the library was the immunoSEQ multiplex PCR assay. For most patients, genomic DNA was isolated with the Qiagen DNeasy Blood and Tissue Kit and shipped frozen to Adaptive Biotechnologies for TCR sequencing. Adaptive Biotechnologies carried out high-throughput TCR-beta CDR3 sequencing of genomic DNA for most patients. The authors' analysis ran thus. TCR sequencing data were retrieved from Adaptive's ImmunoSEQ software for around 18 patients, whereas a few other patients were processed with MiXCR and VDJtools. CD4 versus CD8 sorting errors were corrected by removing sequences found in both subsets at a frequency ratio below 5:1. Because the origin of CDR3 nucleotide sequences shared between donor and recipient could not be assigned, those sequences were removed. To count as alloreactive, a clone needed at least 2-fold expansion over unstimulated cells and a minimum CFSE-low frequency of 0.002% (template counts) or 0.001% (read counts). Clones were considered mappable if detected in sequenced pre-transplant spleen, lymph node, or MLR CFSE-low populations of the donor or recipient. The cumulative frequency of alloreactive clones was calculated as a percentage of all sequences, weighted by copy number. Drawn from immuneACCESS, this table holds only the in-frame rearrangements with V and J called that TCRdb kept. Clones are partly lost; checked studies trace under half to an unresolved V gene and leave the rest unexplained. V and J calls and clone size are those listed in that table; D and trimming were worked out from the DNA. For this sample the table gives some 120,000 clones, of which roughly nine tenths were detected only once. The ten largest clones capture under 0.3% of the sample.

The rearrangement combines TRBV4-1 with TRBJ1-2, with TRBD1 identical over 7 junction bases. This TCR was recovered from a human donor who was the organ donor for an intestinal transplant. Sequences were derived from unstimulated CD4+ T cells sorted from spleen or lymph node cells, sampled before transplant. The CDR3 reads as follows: CASSQPWDSYGYTF. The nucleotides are TGCGCCAGCAGCCAACCTTGGGACAGCTATGGCTACACCTTC.